This T cell receptor beta chain was observed in a study of T cell clonality in common variable immunodeficiency. Regarding the study as a whole: CVID patient heterogeneity limited repertoire-clinical complication correlations. What drives increased CVID clonality needs T cell subpopulation sequencing. TCRbeta clonality was increased in CVID versus healthy controls.

This clone occurred many times. Its target is unknown. Equal genomic DNA amounts from CVID and control samples were sequenced. Assay used: immunoSEQ multiplex PCR; TCRdb lists only in-frame clones, some missing. This sample comprises over 45,000 clones, none seen once only. The source material was peripheral blood mononuclear cells. The receptor comes from a person between 18 and 75 years old in good health.

Partial CDR3 DNA: TGTGCCAGTAGTCCGGACAGGAGTCGTTATGAAAAA. Protein product: CASSPDRSRYEK. The whole CDR3 sequence reads CASSPDRSRYEKLFF. The V gene is TRBV19, the J gene TRBJ1-4; 7 positions match TRBD1. The read falls 3 residues short of the CDR3 end, and the missing part is taken from the germline J gene. Losses at the gene ends were 5 bases for V and 6 bases for J; bases not matched to a gene: 9. Germline V lookup: CDR1 LNHDA, CDR2 SQIVND (reference sequence). This CDR3 spans 15 amino acids. Full variable domain (rest looked up from reference TRBV19 and TRBJ1-4): DGGITQSPKYLFRKEGQNVTLSCEQNLNHDAMYWYRQDPGQGLRLIYYSQIVNDFQKGDIAEGYSVSREKKESFPLTVTSAQKNPTAFYLCASSPDRSRYEKLFFGSGTQLSVL.